This is a list of T cell receptor beta chains from one sample in a study of radiotherapy plus CTLA-4 blockade in lung cancer. TCRdb's copy holds only in-frame clones and misses some; the assay was immunoSEQ multiplex PCR. The sample has approximately 47,000 clones; approximately 85% are singletons. Sequencing used peripheral blood, obtained from a patient treated with radiotherapy plus ipilimumab. Receptors originate from a human donor with non-small cell lung cancer who had stable disease on radiotherapy plus ipilimumab. CDR3s include the opening cysteine and the closing phenylalanine or tryptophan. D genes are given only for firm matches. The size of a clone is reported for some rows only, either as once, few or many, or as a class for expanded clones.

>-|TRBJ2-1|-|TRBV4-3
CASSQDSSYNEQFF
TGCGCCAGCAGCCAAGACAGCTCCTACAATGAGCAGTTCTTC
>-|TRBJ2-1|-|TRBV19
CASSFGGRYNEQFF
TGTGCCAGTTCTTTTGGCGGTCGGTACAATGAGCAGTTCTTC
>TRBD2|TRBJ2-7|-|TRBV4-3
CASSQVLKRGSTSEQYF
TGCGCCAGCAGCCAGGTCCTCAAGCGGGGCTCCACTAGCGAGCAGTACTTC
>TRBD2|TRBJ2-1|-|TRBV15
CATSRERGYNEQFF
TGTGCCACCAGCAGAGAGCGGGGGTACAATGAGCAGTTCTTC
>-|TRBJ1-2|-|TRBV2
CASSPLGWGDYGYTF
TGTGCCAGCAGTCCTCTGGGGTGGGGGGACTATGGCTACACCTTC
>-|TRBJ2-5|-|TRBV28
CASFGGEETQYF
TGTGCCAGCTTTGGGGGCGAAGAGACCCAGTACTTC
>-|TRBJ2-7|-|TRBV30
CAWLRQGTYEQYF
TGTGCCTGGTTGAGGCAGGGGACCTACGAGCAGTACTTC
>-|TRBJ2-2|-|TRBV19
CASSLVFWGAGELFF
TGTGCCAGTAGTCTTGTTTTTTGGGGGGCCGGGGAGCTGTTTTTT
>-|TRBJ2-7|-|TRBV6-1
CASSEGGGLDEQYF
TGTGCCAGCAGTGAAGGGGGGGGGCTCGACGAGCAGTACTTC
>TRBD2|TRBJ2-1|-|TRBV27
CASSLVAGWGGEQFF
TGTGCCAGCAGTTTAGTAGCGGGATGGGGAGGTGAGCAGTTCTTC
>-|TRBJ2-3|-|TRBV6-4
CASSVEGGADTQYF
TGTGCCAGCAGCGTCGAAGGAGGCGCAGATACGCAGTATTTT
>-|TRBJ1-4|-|TRBV2
CASTGEQLGATNEKLFF
TGTGCCAGCACGGGGGAACAGCTTGGCGCGACTAATGAAAAACTGTTTTTT
>TRBD2|TRBJ2-3|-|TRBV7-2
CASSPGGASGRAAYF
TGTGCCAGCAGCCCGGGCGGGGCTAGCGGGAGGGCAGCATATTTT
>-|TRBJ2-7|few|TRBV29-1
CSVGATASYEQYF
TGCAGCGTTGGTGCGACAGCCTCCTACGAGCAGTACTTC
>-|TRBJ2-7|-|TRBV10-3
CAISERVEQYF
TGTGCCATCAGCGAACGGGTTGAGCAGTACTTC
>TRBD1|TRBJ2-7|-|TRBV19
CASSRDRTTYEQYF
TGTGCCAGTAGTAGGGACAGAACCACCTACGAGCAGTACTTC
>TRBD2|TRBJ2-1|-|TRBV2
CASSAGTSGRNNEQFF
TGTGCCAGCAGTGCCGGGACTAGCGGAAGGAACAATGAGCAGTTCTTC
>TRBD2|TRBJ2-2|-|TRBV5-1
CASSPGLATSTGELFF
TGCGCCAGCAGCCCCGGACTAGCGACGAGCACCGGGGAGCTGTTTTTT
>-|TRBJ2-7|-|TRBV4-3
CASSQDWGDGGRAYF
TGCGCCAGCAGCCAAGATTGGGGGGATGGAGGCAGGGCGTACTTC
>-|TRBJ1-5|few|TRBV6-1
CASSDGGRQPQHF
TGTGCCAGCAGTGATGGGGGGAGGCAGCCCCAGCATTTT
>TRBD2|TRBJ2-5|-|TRBV9
CASSVDPLGGGQETQYF
TGTGCCAGCAGCGTAGATCCCCTTGGGGGGGGCCAAGAGACCCAGTACTTC
>-|TRBJ1-2|-|TRBV4-3
CASSQYWSTGSGTSFGYTF
TGCGCCAGCAGCCAATATTGGTCCACAGGGTCCGGCACTTCCTTCGGCTACACCTTC
>-|TRBJ1-1|medium-sized|TRBV7-9
CASSLNTALNTEAFF
TGTGCCAGCAGCTTAAACACAGCTCTTAACACTGAAGCTTTCTTT
>-|TRBJ1-2|-|TRBV5-4
CASSPSTEPYGYTF
TGTGCCAGCAGCCCCTCGACAGAACCTTATGGCTACACCTTC
>TRBD1|TRBJ2-3|-|TRBV7-9
CASSTKDRVEDTQYF
TGTGCCAGCAGCACCAAAGACAGGGTGGAAGATACGCAGTATTTT
>TRBD1|TRBJ2-1|-|TRBV27
CASSFYAGTGVWNEQFF
TGTGCCAGCAGTTTTTACGCCGGGACAGGCGTCTGGAATGAGCAGTTCTTC
>TRBD1|TRBJ1-5|few|TRBV19
CASSRTGSNQPQHF
TGTGCCAGTAGCAGGACAGGGAGCAATCAGCCCCAGCATTTT
>TRBD1|TRBJ2-7|-|TRBV7-6
CASGDRGSYEQYF
TGTGCCAGCGGCGACAGGGGTTCCTACGAGCAGTACTTC
>-|TRBJ1-1|once|TRBV5-1
CASSLVQAGGSEAFF
TGCGCCAGCAGCTTGGTACAGGCGGGGGGTTCTGAAGCTTTCTTT
>-|TRBJ1-2|-|TRBV28
CASSLLTGGKSHGYTF
TGTGCCAGCAGTTTACTGACAGGTGGGAAATCTCATGGCTACACCTTC
>-|TRBJ2-1|once|TRBV23-1
CASSQSQVGKDNEQFF
TGCGCCAGCAGTCAATCGCAGGTGGGTAAAGACAATGAGCAGTTCTTC
>TRBD2|TRBJ2-1|few|TRBV27
CASSPGGGRAYNEQFF
TGTGCCAGCAGCCCTGGGGGCGGGAGGGCCTACAATGAGCAGTTCTTC